This paragraph reports one T cell receptor (beta chain). Its antigen is still unknown. The method was immunoSEQ multiplex PCR; TCRdb's version includes in-frame clones alone and lacks a portion of them. In the table there are some 89,000 clones, around 90% of which are singletons. These data come from a study of T cell responses to AZD1222 COVID-19 vaccine. Study-level information: It was second doses at about 4 or about 12 weeks that were pooled. Study-wide results and limits: Reportedly, nearly half of unique spike TCRs recognized epitopes outside B.1.351/B.1.1.7 mutations. With two AZD1222 doses given, Spike-specific TCR breadth and depth both rose. Most donors were white British and more were female, and clonal diversity was possibly underestimated.

The V end was cut by 0 bases, the J end by 0 bases, with 15 bases between. Per the germline V gene, CDR1 is LGHNA and CDR2 is YSLEER. The CDR3 is 18 residues long. The sequenced sample was peripheral blood, obtained on day 0 of AZD1222 vaccination. The chain recombines TRBV4-3 with TRBJ1-3; D gene ambiguous. The TCR originated in an adult in good health. The CDR3 region has the DNA TGCGCCAGCAGCCAAGAAGCGGAGAGGGCGAGCTCTGGAAACACCATATATTTT. This translates into CASSQEAERASSGNTIYF.